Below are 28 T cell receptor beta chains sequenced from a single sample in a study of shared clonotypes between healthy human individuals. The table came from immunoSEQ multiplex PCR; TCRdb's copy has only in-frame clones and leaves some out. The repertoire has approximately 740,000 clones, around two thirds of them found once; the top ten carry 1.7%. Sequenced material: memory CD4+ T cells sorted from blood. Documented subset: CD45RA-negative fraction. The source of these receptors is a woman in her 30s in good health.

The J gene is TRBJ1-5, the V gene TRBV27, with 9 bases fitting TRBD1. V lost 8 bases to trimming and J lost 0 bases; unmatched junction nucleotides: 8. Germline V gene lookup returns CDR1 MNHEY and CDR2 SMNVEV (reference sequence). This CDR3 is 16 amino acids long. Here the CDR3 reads CASRKDRGYSNQPQHF. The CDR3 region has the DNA TGTGCCAGCCGAAAGGACAGGGGCTATAGCAATCAGCCCCAGCATTTT.

CDR3 in amino acids: CAIKQLAGTTDTQYF. As DNA, the CDR3 is TGTGCCATAAAGCAACTAGCGGGAACCACAGATACGCAGTATTTT. The chain is built from TRBV27 and TRBJ2-3; TRBD2 aligns across 10 bases. Germline assignment: CDR1 MNHEY and CDR2 SMNVEV (reference sequence). With V trimmed by 10 bases and J by 2 bases, 9 bases remained unmatched. The CDR3 loop spans 15 amino acids.

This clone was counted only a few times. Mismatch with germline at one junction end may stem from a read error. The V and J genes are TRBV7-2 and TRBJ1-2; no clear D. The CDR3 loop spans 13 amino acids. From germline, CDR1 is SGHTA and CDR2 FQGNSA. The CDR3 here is CASSPGRDYVYTF. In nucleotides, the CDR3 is TGTGCCAGCAGCCCCGGTAGGGATTATGTCTACACCTTC. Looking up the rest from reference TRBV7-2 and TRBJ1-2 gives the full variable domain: GAGVSQSPSNKVTEKGKDVELRCDPISGHTALYWYRQSLGQGLEFLIYFQGNSAPDKSGLPSDRFSAERTGGSVSTLTIQRTQQEDSAVYLCASSPGRDYVYTFGSGTRLTVV.

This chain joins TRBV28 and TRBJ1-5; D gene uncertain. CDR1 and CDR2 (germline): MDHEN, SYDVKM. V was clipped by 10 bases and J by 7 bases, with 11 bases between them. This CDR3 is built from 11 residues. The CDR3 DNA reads TGTGCCACTGCAGTGGAACAGCCCCAGCATTTT. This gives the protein CATAVEQPQHF.

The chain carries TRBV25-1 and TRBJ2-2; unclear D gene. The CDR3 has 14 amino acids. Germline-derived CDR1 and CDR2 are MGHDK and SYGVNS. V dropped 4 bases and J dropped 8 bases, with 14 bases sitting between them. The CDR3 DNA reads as TGTGCCAGCAGTGCGCACTCTCCCACGGGGGAGCTGTTTTTT. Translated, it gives CASSAHSPTGELFF.

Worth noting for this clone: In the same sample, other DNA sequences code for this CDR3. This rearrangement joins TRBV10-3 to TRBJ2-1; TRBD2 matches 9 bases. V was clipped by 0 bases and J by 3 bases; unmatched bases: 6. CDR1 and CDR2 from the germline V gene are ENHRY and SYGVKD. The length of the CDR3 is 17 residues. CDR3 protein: CAISESRASGDYNEQFF. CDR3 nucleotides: TGTGCCATCAGTGAGTCCCGGGCTAGCGGGGACTACAATGAGCAGTTCTTC.

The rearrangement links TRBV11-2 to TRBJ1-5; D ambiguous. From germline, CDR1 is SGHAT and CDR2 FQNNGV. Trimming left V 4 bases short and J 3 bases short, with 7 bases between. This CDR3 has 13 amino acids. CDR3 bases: TGTGCCAGCAGCTCCTCAAACAATCAGCCCCAGCATTTT. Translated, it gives CASSSSNNQPQHF.

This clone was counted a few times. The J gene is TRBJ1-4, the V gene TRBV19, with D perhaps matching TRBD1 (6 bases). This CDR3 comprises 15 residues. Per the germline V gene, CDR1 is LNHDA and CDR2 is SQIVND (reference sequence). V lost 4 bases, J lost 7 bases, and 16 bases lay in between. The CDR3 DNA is TGTGCCAGTAGTACTGATCGACAGGCCGGTGAAAAACTGTTTTTT. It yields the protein CASSTDRQAGEKLFF.

The CDR3 loop is CASSSGVLTYNEQFF. As DNA, the CDR3 is TGTGCCAGCAGCTCTGGGGTTTTGACCTACAATGAGCAGTTCTTC. This rearrangement joins TRBV7-2 to TRBJ2-1; D unclear. Germline values: CDR1 SGHTA, CDR2 FQGNSA. This CDR3 region has 15 residues. V lost 4 bases and J lost 2, with 12 bases in between.

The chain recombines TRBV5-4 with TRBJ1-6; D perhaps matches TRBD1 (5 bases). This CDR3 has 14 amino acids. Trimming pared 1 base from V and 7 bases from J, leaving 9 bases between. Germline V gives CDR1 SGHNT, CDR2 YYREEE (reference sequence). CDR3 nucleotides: TGTGCCAGCAGCTTGATACAGGAAAATTCACCCCTCCACTTT. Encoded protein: CASSLIQENSPLHF.

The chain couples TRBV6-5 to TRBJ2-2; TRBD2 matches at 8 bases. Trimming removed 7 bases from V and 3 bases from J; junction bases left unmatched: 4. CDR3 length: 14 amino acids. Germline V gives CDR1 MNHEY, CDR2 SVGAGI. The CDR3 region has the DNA TGTGCCAGCACCTCGGGGGGGTACACCGGGGAGCTGTTTTTT. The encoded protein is CASTSGGYTGELFF.

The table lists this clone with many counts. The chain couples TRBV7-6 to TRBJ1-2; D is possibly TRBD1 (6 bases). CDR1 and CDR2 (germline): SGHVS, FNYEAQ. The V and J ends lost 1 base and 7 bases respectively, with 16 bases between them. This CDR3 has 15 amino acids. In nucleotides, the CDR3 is TGTGCCAGCAGCTTAGAGGGGGGTTTCGAGGGTGGCTACACCTTC. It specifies CASSLEGGFEGGYTF. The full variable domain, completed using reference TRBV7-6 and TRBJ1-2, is GAGVSQSPRYKVTKRGQDVALRCDPISGHVSLYWYRQALGQGPEFLTYFNYEAQQDKSGLPNDRFSAERPEGSISTLTIQRTEQRDSAMYRCASSLEGGFEGGYTFGSGTRLTVV.

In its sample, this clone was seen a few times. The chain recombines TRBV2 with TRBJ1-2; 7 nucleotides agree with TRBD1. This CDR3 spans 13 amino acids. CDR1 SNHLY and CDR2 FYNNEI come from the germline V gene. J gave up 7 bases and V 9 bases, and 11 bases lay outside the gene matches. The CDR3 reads CASNRDRGSGYTF. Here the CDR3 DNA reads TGTGCCAGTAACCGGGACAGAGGGTCTGGCTACACCTTC.

CDR3 DNA sequence: TGTGCCAGCTCAAGATCCACCTACGAGCAGTACTTC. Amino acids: CASSRSTYEQYF. The chain links TRBV18 to TRBJ2-7; D call uncertain. V lost 5 bases, J lost 2 bases, and 7 bases lay in between. CDR1 and CDR2 (germline): KGHSH, LQKENI. The CDR3 is 12 amino acids.

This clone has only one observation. CDR3 in amino acids: CASSPLGGRWSSYNEQFF. The CDR3 nucleotides read TGCGCCAGCAGCCCCTTGGGGGGGCGGTGGAGCTCCTACAATGAGCAGTTCTTC. This chain uses TRBV5-1 with TRBJ2-1; TRBD2 is a possible D gene (7 bases). CDR3 length: 18 amino acids. V shed 4 bases and J shed 0 bases, with 20 bases lying between them. Looked up from germline, CDR1 is SGHRS and CDR2 is YFSETQ.

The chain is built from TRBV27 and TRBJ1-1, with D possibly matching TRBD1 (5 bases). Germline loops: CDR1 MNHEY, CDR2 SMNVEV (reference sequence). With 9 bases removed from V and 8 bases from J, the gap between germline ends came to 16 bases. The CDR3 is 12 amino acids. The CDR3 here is CASSRTGSEAFF. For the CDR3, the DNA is TGTGCCAGTAGCCGCACAGGTTCCGAAGCTTTCTTT.

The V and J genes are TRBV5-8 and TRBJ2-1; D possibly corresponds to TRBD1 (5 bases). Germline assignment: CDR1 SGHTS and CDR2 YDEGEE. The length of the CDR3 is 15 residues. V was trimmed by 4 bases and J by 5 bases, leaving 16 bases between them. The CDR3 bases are TGTGCCAGCAGCGCCCTGGTGGGGCAGCACAATGAGCAGTTCTTC. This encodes CASSALVGQHNEQFF.

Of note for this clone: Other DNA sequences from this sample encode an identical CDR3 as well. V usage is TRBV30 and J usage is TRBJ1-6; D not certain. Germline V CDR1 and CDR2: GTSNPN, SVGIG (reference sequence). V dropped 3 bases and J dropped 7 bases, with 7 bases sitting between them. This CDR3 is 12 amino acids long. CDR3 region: CAWSRRNSPLHF. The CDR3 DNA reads TGTGCCTGGAGCCGGAGGAATTCACCCCTCCACTTT.

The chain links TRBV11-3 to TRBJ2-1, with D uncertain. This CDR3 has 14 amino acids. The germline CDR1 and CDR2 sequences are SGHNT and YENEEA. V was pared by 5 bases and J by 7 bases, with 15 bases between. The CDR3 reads CASSPGFHGNEQFF. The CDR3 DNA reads TGTGCCAGCAGCCCCGGATTCCACGGGAATGAGCAGTTCTTC.

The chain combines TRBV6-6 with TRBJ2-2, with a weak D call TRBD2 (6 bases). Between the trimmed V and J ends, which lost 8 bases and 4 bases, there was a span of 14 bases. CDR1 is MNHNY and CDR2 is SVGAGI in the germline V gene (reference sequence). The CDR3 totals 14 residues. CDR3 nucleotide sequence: TGTGCCAGCGGGACTGGGGCGGGCACCGGGGAGCTGTTTTTT. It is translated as CASGTGAGTGELFF.

CDR3 nucleotide sequence: TGTGCCAGCAGTGAAGGGAGGGAAACAGATACGCAGTATTTT. Translated: CASSEGRETDTQYF. This sequence joins TRBV25-1 and TRBJ2-3; the match to TRBD2 covers 7 bases. Germline V gives CDR1 MGHDK, CDR2 SYGVNS. V gave up 2 bases and J gave up 3 bases; unmatched junction bases: 2. The CDR3 has 14 amino acids. The full variable domain, with the rest looked up from reference TRBV25-1 and TRBJ2-3, is EADIYQTPRYLVIGTGKKITLECSQTMGHDKMYWYQQDPGMELHLIHYSYGVNSTEKGDLSSESTVSRIRTEHFPLTLESARPSHTSQYLCASSEGRETDTQYFGPGTRLTVL.

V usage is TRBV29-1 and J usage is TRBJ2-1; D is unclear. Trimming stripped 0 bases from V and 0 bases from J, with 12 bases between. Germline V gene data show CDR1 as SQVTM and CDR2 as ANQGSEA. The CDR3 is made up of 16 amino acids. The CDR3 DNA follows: TGCAGCGTTGAAGAGTCAGTCAGGAGCTCCTACAATGAGCAGTTCTTC. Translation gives CSVEESVRSSYNEQFF.

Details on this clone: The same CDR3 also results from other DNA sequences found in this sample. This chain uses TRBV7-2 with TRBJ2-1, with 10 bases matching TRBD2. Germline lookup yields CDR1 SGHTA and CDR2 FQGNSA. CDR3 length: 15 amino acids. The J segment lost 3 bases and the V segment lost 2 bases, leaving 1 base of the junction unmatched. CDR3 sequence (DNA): TGTGCCAGCAGCTTACTAGCGGGAGACTACAATGAGCAGTTCTTC. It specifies CASSLLAGDYNEQFF.

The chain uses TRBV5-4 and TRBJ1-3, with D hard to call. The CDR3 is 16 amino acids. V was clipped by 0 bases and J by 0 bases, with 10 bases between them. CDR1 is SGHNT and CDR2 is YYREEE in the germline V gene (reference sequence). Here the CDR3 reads CASSLGPQSSGNTIYF. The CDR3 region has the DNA TGTGCCAGCAGCTTGGGTCCACAGAGCTCTGGAAACACCATATATTTT.

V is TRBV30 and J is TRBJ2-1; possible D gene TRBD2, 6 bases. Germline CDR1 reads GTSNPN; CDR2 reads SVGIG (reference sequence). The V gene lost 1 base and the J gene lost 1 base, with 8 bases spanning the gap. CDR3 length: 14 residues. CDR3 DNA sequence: TGTGCCTGGAGTGAGGGGAGGTCCTACAATGAGCAGTTCTTC. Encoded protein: CAWSEGRSYNEQFF.

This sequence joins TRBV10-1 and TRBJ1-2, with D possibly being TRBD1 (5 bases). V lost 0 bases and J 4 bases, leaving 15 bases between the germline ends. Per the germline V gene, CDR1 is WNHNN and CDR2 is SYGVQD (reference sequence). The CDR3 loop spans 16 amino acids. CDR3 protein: CASSESIRGGGYGYTF. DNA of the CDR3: TGCGCCAGCAGTGAGTCGATTCGGGGCGGTGGCTATGGCTACACCTTC.

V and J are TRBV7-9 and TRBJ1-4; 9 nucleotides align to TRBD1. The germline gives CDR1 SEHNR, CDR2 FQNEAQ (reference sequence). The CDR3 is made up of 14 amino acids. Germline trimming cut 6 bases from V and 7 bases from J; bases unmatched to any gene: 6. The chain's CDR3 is CASRQGQGGEKLFF. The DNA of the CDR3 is TGTGCCAGCAGACAGGGACAGGGTGGTGAAAAACTGTTTTTT.

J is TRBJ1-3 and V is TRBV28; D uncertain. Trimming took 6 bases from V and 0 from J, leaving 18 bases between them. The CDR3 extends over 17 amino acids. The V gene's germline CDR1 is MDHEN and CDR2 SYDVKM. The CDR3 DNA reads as TGTGCCAGCAGGGACCTGGGGAGGGCAGGCTCTGGAAACACCATATATTTT. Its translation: CASRDLGRAGSGNTIYF. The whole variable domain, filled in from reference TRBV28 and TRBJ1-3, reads DVKVTQSSRYLVKRTGEKVFLECVQDMDHENMFWYRQDPGLGLRLIYFSYDVKMKEKGDIPEGYSVSREKKERFSLILESASTNQTSMYLCASRDLGRAGSGNTIYFGEGSWLTVV.